This record concerns one TCR beta chain sequence. Generated by immunoSEQ multiplex PCR, the TCRdb table keeps only in-frame clones and is missing some. There are about 400,000 clones in the sample; around 89% occur only once, and under 2% lies in the top ten. The data were obtained in a study of Ad26.COV2.S vaccination and SARS-CoV-2 variants. Treatment given: roughly 18 received Ad26.COV2.S at low or high dose, single or two shots; about five received placebo; per-sample allocation not given. Sampling occurred on day 63 after the first vaccine or placebo injection. Vaccination used an Ad26 vector expressing Wuhan-strain SARS-CoV-2 spike. This TCR derives from a person aged 18 to 65 who received the Ad26.COV2.S COVID-19 vaccine or a placebo. Sequences were derived from peripheral blood, sampled in a trial of Ad26.COV2.S vaccine versus placebo.

The CDR3 DNA follows: TGTGCCAGTAGCAGGGGTTTTATGCCCGTTTTGGACGAGCAGTACTTC. Protein sequence: CASSRGFMPVLDEQYF. The chain recombines TRBV19 with TRBJ2-7; maybe TRBD1 (6 bases). The V and J ends lost 6 bases and 5 bases respectively, with 23 bases between them. This CDR3 is 16 amino acids long. Germline CDR1 and CDR2: LNHDA and SQIVND (reference sequence).